This T cell receptor beta chain was recorded in a study of vaccination and CD4 T cells after COVID-19 (dated by TCRdb to between 2020 and 2023). The study in broad terms: The convalescent cohort comprised six males and four females, including two Hispanic individuals, seven Caucasians, two Asians and one multiracial person. Participants received two doses of either the Pfizer-BioNTech BNT162b2 vaccine (n=8) or the Moderna mRNA-1273 vaccine (n=2). Post-COVID blood samples were collected from convalescent patients a median of approximately 100 days after diagnosis, with a range of roughly 30 to 161 days. Post-vaccine blood samples were taken a median of around 68 days after the second vaccine dose, with a range of 14 to 241 days. For stimulating the cultures, overlapping spike peptide pools were used, derived from SARS-CoV-2 as well as from the common cold coronaviruses HCoV-NL63, HCoV-OC43 and HCoV-229E. In control cultures, a CEFX viral epitope pool was used as positive control, an HIV-1 Nef peptide pool was used as negative control, or no peptide was added. In under twelve COVID-19 convalescent patients and a handful of infection-naive healthy vaccine recipients, researchers compared the spike-specific CD4+ TCR repertoire from before mRNA vaccination with the repertoire from after. In an earlier paper using these donors, memory CD4+ T cell crossreactivity between SARS-CoV-2 and common cold coronavirus spike proteins was assessed at the TCR clonotype level.

The treatment or condition tag for this specimen amounts to: approximately nine-day PBMC culture with coronavirus spike peptide pools or control peptides (ViraFEST assay). CD4+ T cells from unexposed donors were collected before the COVID-19 pandemic (2011-2018). The ViraFEST assay, used in the study, expanded antigen-specific T cells with peptide pools and then identified the expanded clonotypes through TCR sequencing. Each well held 2 million or so PBMCs cultured in IMDM containing around 5% human AB serum and roughly 9.7 IU/ml IL-2, with around 9.2 ug/ml peptide pools added. On days 3 and 7, half of the culture medium was replaced with fresh IL-2-containing medium. After about 10 days of culture, CD4+ T cells were isolated by negative selection using the EasySep CD4+ T cell isolation kit. Unexposed donor CD4+ T cells were tested for reactivity to SARS-CoV-2 S and N and four common cold coronavirus spike pools, as cell number allowed. Ficoll-Paque Plus gradient centrifugation was used to isolate PBMCs from whole blood, and the isolated PBMCs were then either used fresh or cryopreserved at -140C. Triplicate wells were generally used for each culture condition. Leukapheresis product for the unexposed donors was purchased commercially.

On the study overall, not on this receptor specifically: Nearly all vaccine-specific clones in convalescent patients (304 of 307) were mono-reactive for SARS-CoV-2 spike rather than cross-reactive with common cold coronaviruses. The number of convalescent patients in the study was relatively small, and the study did not examine early timepoints following natural infection. Although the median number of SARS-CoV-2-reactive clonotypes went up from roughly 19 after infection to 38 after vaccination, the increase was not significant. Among convalescent patients, a median about 86% of the SARS-CoV-2-reactive clones seen after vaccination appeared only after vaccination, which suggests priming specific to the vaccine.

The germline V gene supplies CDR1 SGHVS and CDR2 FQNEAQ. Including cysteine and phenylalanine, the CDR3 has 14 amino acids. Of all the DNA, just the CDR3 is kept, 42 bases in frame from base 1. V drops 5 bases and J drops 4 bases, leaving 12 bases in between. To note about this clonotype: It has no known antigen specificity. No base-level quality is on record; no much larger clone is a single base apart.

Library preparation was by PCR. TCR sequencing of DNA from cultured CD4+ T cells used the Oncomine TCR Beta short-read assay at the Johns Hopkins FTIC core. The QIAamp micro DNA kit was used to extract genomic DNA from the cultured CD4+ T cells. The Oncomine TCR Beta libraries from cultured CD4+ T cells were pooled using unique dual indexes and then sequenced on an Illumina iSeq 100. Under the source paper's analysis protocol: Non-productive sequences were removed, and CDR3s not starting with C, not ending with F or W, or shorter than 7 amino acids were discarded. Antigen-specific clonotypes were identified using the MANAFEST web application through comparison of peptide-stimulated wells with reference and other culture wells. Positive clones required FDR below 0.05, an odds ratio above 5, and productive frequency above 0.1% in at least two of three replicate wells. Cross-reactive clonotypes were defined as significantly expanded in both SARS-CoV-2 spike wells and at least one common cold coronavirus spike condition. CDR3 homology was assessed with Levenshtein distances (stringdist) and unrooted phylogenetic trees (ape) in R version 3.6.1. TCRdb applied fastp at Q25 and MiXCR to the public reads, then kept only in-frame beta chains. One record per CDR3 amino acid sequence lists the most common genes and DNA. V and J calls and clone size were set by TCRdb, not the authors. In all, the sample holds approximately 5,000 distinct CDR3 sequences, and 25% to 35% of those were seen once. The ten most abundant clones make up roughly 18% of the sample.

The sequence was obtained from a human donor in good health. Sequencing was carried out using CD4+ T cells from blood, cultured in vitro. The rearrangement combines TRBV7-8 with TRBJ1-5; the D gene is unclear. The nucleotides are TGTGCCAGCAGCCTCAATCGAGAAAATCAGCCCCAGCATTTT. The encoded protein is CASSLNRENQPQHF.